The 21 T cell receptor beta chains below were found in one sample sequenced in a study of blood T cell repertoires in COVID-19. The data were produced by immunoSEQ multiplex PCR, yet TCRdb's version contains in-frame clones alone and is incomplete. The sample lists hundreds of thousands of clones; roughly 85% were seen once. The specimen sequenced was peripheral blood. Receptors were obtained from a middle-aged man with COVID-19, enrolled during active disease.

The chain recombines TRBV5-1 with TRBJ1-4; the match to TRBD1 covers 8 bases. The J segment lost 5 bases and the V segment lost 0 bases, leaving 9 bases of the junction unmatched. This CDR3 has 17 amino acids. Germline assignment: CDR1 SGHRS and CDR2 YFSETQ. The CDR3 DNA follows: TGCGCCAGCAGCTTGGGGGACTTGACAGGGGCAAATGAAAAACTGTTTTTT. Its translation is CASSLGDLTGANEKLFF.

The chain joins TRBV20-1 to TRBJ1-1; D gene ambiguous. Trimming shortened V by 3 bases and J by 3 bases, and 8 bases separated the two germline ends. From germline, CDR1 is DFQATT and CDR2 SNEGSKA (reference sequence). The CDR3 sequence is 12 residues long. CDR3 in amino acids: CSASYSYTEAFF. CDR3 nucleotide sequence: TGCAGTGCTAGTTACAGTTACACTGAAGCTTTCTTT.

The chain combines TRBV7-6 with TRBJ1-4, with TRBD1 matching over 10 bases. Germline CDR1 reads SGHVS; CDR2 reads FNYEAQ. This CDR3 has 14 residues. The trim removed 8 bases at V and 8 bases at J, leaving 8 bases unmatched. The CDR3 DNA follows: TGTGCCAGCTCCAGACAGGGGGCGACAGAAAAACTGTTTTTT. Encoded protein: CASSRQGATEKLFF.

The J gene is TRBJ2-7, the V gene TRBV3-1 (or the pseudogene TRBV3-2), with 12 positions matching TRBD1. V was clipped by 6 bases and J by 7 bases; unmatched bases: 13. There are 16 residues in the CDR3. CDR1 is LGHDT, CDR2 YNNKEL, per germline (reference sequence). The CDR3 nucleotides are TGTGCCAGCAGTCTTACCGGGACAGGGGGCCGGGTGGAGCAGTACTTC. Its protein product is CASSLTGTGGRVEQYF.

The chain links TRBV11-3 to TRBJ1-1; 7 bases are shared with TRBD1. CDR1 is SGHNT, CDR2 YENEEA, per germline. The CDR3 is made up of 14 amino acids. V shed 2 bases and J 3 bases; nucleotides not matched to a gene: 3. The CDR3: CASSLTQGYTEAFF. The CDR3 DNA is TGTGCCAGCAGCTTAACACAGGGGTACACTGAAGCTTTCTTT.

The chain joins TRBV30 to TRBJ1-6, with D unresolved. CDR3 length: 13 residues. The germline V gene has CDR1 GTSNPN and CDR2 SVGIG (reference sequence). V shed 6 bases and J shed 5 bases, with 11 bases lying between them. The CDR3 bases are TGTGCCTGCCGAATCCAGAATAATTCACCCCTCCACTTT. This gives the protein CACRIQNNSPLHF.

J is TRBJ1-5 and V is TRBV18, with 8 bases identical to TRBD1. V shed 5 bases, J shed 5 bases, and the junction held 5 bases outside the gene matches. The germline CDR1 and CDR2 sequences are KGHSH and LQKENI. The CDR3 is 14 amino acids. The CDR3 spells CASSAGQEYQPQHF. The CDR3 DNA reads as TGTGCCAGCTCAGCGGGACAGGAATATCAGCCCCAGCATTTT.

This rearrangement joins TRBV5-1 to TRBJ2-7; 8 bases agree with TRBD2. CDR3 length equals 16 residues. J was trimmed by 3 bases and V by 0 bases; bases with no gene match: 8. Germline V gene data show CDR1 as SGHRS and CDR2 as YFSETQ. The CDR3 spells CASSLVPAGGFYEQYF. The CDR3 DNA follows: TGCGCCAGCAGCTTGGTCCCGGCGGGGGGTTTCTACGAGCAGTACTTC.

The sample holds a few counts of this clone. The chain is built from TRBV3-1 (or the pseudogene TRBV3-2) and TRBJ2-5, with 10 bases aligning to TRBD2. From germline, CDR1 is LGHDT and CDR2 YNNKEL (reference sequence). The CDR3 runs 17 residues. With 0 bases clipped from V and 5 bases from J, the junction kept 9 bases outside the gene matches. The CDR3 region has the DNA TGTGCCAGCAGCCAAGATTTAGAGCGGGGGGGCTGGGAGACCCAGTACTTC. This sequence encodes CASSQDLERGGWETQYF.

The chain couples TRBV19 to TRBJ2-7; D is uncertain. The CDR3 is 11 amino acids. CDR1 and CDR2 from the germline V gene are LNHDA and SQIVND (reference sequence). V shed 4 bases and J shed 5 bases, with 6 bases lying between them. Here the CDR3 DNA reads TGTGCCAGTAGTAGTTTCGACGAGCAGTACTTC. Translation gives CASSSFDEQYF.

DNA of the CDR3: TGTGCCAGCAGCAACCAGGACGAGCAGTACTTC. Translated, it gives CASSNQDEQYF. The rearrangement joins TRBV6-5 to TRBJ2-7; D gene ambiguous. The CDR3 is 11 amino acids. Germline CDR1 and CDR2: MNHEY and SVGAGI. The V end was cut by 6 bases, the J end by 5 bases, with 8 bases between.

The chain recombines TRBV18 with TRBJ1-2, with D perhaps TRBD1 (6 bases). The CDR3 is 16 amino acids. The V and J ends lost 3 bases and 6 bases respectively, with 20 bases between them. Per the germline V gene, CDR1 is KGHSH and CDR2 is LQKENI. CDR3 region: CASSPSLGQLLDGYTF. For the CDR3, the DNA is TGTGCCAGCTCACCTTCCCTAGGACAGCTCCTCGATGGCTACACCTTC.

This rearrangement joins TRBV7-3 to TRBJ2-2, with TRBD2 identical over 9 bases. Per the germline V gene, CDR1 is SGHTA and CDR2 is FQGTGA. The CDR3 has 17 residues. V lost 1 base and J lost 2; bases outside the gene matches: 5. DNA of the CDR3: TGTGCCAGCAGCTTAATAGGCCTAGCGGGAAACACCGGGGAGCTGTTTTTT. It translates to CASSLIGLAGNTGELFF.

The chain joins TRBV10-3 to TRBJ2-1, with 12 nucleotides matching TRBD2. This CDR3 spans 18 amino acids. V lost 3 bases, J lost 1 base, and 7 bases stayed unmatched. Germline-derived CDR1 and CDR2 are ENHRY and SYGVKD. DNA for the CDR3: TGTGCCATCAGTGATCGGACTAGCGGGGCGGTATCCTACAATGAGCAGTTCTTC. Its translation is CAISDRTSGAVSYNEQFF.

The genes are TRBV3-1 (or the pseudogene TRBV3-2) and TRBJ1-1; weak D call: TRBD1 (6 bases). Trimming took off 1 base at V and 4 bases at J, with 10 bases between the two ends. The CDR3 totals 14 residues. Germline CDR1 LGHDT, CDR2 YNNKEL (reference sequence). In DNA, the CDR3 is TGTGCCAGCAGCCAAGTCAGACAGGCCACTGAAGCTTTCTTT. It is translated as CASSQVRQATEAFF.

V gene TRBV6-5 combines with J gene TRBJ1-4; D possibly corresponds to TRBD1 (6 bases). The V end was cut by 7 bases, the J end by 8 bases, with 17 bases between. This CDR3 comprises 14 residues. Germline values: CDR1 MNHEY, CDR2 SVGAGI. DNA of the CDR3: TGTGCCAGCACCCGACGGGGGGCTCGGGAAAAACTGTTTTTT. Translating gives CASTRRGAREKLFF.

This chain connects TRBV4-1 to TRBJ2-7; TRBD1 aligns across 10 bases. The junction had 3 bases not matched to a gene; V was cut back by 1 base and J by 3 bases. Germline lookup yields CDR1 MGHRA and CDR2 YSYEKL. The CDR3 runs 15 residues. The CDR3 DNA is TGCGCCAGCAGCCAAGGAGACAGGGGGCTCTACGAGCAGTACTTC. The encoded protein is CASSQGDRGLYEQYF.

J is TRBJ2-7 and V is TRBV11-2; maybe TRBD1 (6 bases). Trimming took 6 bases from V and 3 from J, leaving 9 bases between them. The CDR3 extends over 12 amino acids. Per the germline V gene, CDR1 is SGHAT and CDR2 is FQNNGV. Written as DNA, the CDR3 is TGTGCCAGCAGTCGGACAGTCTACGAGCAGTACTTC. It encodes CASSRTVYEQYF.

This sequence joins TRBV4-2 and TRBJ1-3; unclear D gene. The length of the CDR3 is 17 residues. The germline V gene has CDR1 LGHNA and CDR2 YNFKEQ. The ends were cut back, 0 bases at V and 8 bases at J, with 20 bases in the middle. CDR3 DNA: TGTGCCAGCAGCCAAGAACCGTCAGGACTCATTAGAGACACCATATATTTT. Protein sequence: CASSQEPSGLIRDTIYF.

On this clone: The germline gene is not matched at one end of the junction; a read error may be the cause. This rearrangement joins TRBV28 to TRBJ1-6, with D possibly being TRBD1 (5 bases). The CDR3 sequence is 14 residues long. Germline CDR1 MDHEN, CDR2 SYDVKM. The CDR3 loop is CASTLTRANSPLHF. CDR3 nucleotide sequence: TGTGCCAGCACTTTAACCAGGGCCAATTCACCCCTCCACTTT.

The CDR3 loop reads CATSDTGRGGYTF. CDR3 sequence (DNA): TGTGCCACCAGTGACACGGGCAGGGGCGGCTACACCTTC. The chain combines TRBV24-1 with TRBJ1-2; D perhaps matches TRBD1 (6 bases). This CDR3 region has 13 residues. Trimming stripped 4 bases from V and 8 bases from J, with 13 bases between. CDR1 is KGHDR and CDR2 is SFDVKD in the germline V gene.